These 21 T cell receptor beta chains were all obtained from the same sample, sequenced in a study of T cell responses to AZD1222 COVID-19 vaccine. The repertoire was sequenced with immunoSEQ multiplex PCR; TCRdb's copy has only in-frame clones and lacks some. Of around 180,000 clones listed, 85% to 95% are singletons. Sequencing was performed on peripheral blood, taken on day 0 of AZD1222 vaccination. The receptors originated from an adult in good health.

In this sample, this clone turned up a few times. The rearrangement joins TRBV4-2 to TRBJ2-7; 15 bases line up with TRBD2. CDR3 length: 15 residues. The V and J ends lost 3 bases and 3 bases, in that order; junction bases with no gene match: 0. Germline V gene sequence: CDR1 LGHNA, CDR2 YNFKEQ. The CDR3 region is CASSQGLAGGYEQYF. CDR3 sequence (DNA): TGTGCCAGCAGCCAGGGACTAGCGGGAGGCTACGAGCAGTACTTC.

V gene TRBV6-5 combines with J gene TRBJ1-5; unclear D gene. V lost 6 bases, J lost 2 bases, and 8 bases lay in between. Germline CDR1 MNHEY, CDR2 SVGAGI. The CDR3 covers 13 residues. The CDR3 sequence: CASRSGGNQPQHF. Written as DNA, the CDR3 is TGTGCCAGCAGGTCCGGAGGCAATCAGCCCCAGCATTTT.

The V gene is TRBV2, the J gene TRBJ1-1; D possibly corresponds to TRBD1 (6 bases). V was shortened by 5 bases and J by 1 base, with 8 bases between the two germline ends. This CDR3 spans 13 amino acids. In germline, CDR1 is SNHLY, CDR2 FYNNEI. CDR3 amino acids: CASSWTENTEAFF. In nucleotides, the CDR3 is TGTGCCAGCAGTTGGACAGAGAACACTGAAGCTTTCTTT.

This rearrangement joins TRBV5-4 to TRBJ2-7, with D hard to call. Germline V gives CDR1 SGHNT, CDR2 YYREEE (reference sequence). The CDR3 covers 13 residues. The V gene lost 1 base and the J gene lost 6 bases, with 11 bases spanning the gap. This CDR3 reads CASSLKGRVEQYF. Written as DNA, the CDR3 is TGTGCCAGCAGCTTGAAGGGCCGGGTCGAGCAGTACTTC. The full variable domain, with the rest looked up from reference TRBV5-4 and TRBJ2-7, is ETGVTQSPTHLIKTRGQQVTLRCSSQSGHNTVSWYQQALGQGPQFIFQYYREEENGRGNFPPRFSGLQFPNYSSELNVNALELDDSALYLCASSLKGRVEQYFGPGTRLTVT.

The chain is built from TRBV19 and TRBJ1-1; tentatively, D is TRBD1 (5 bases). V was trimmed by 8 bases and J by 5 bases, leaving 15 bases between them. From germline, CDR1 is LNHDA and CDR2 SQIVND (reference sequence). The CDR3 is 13 amino acids. In DNA form, the CDR3 reads TGTGCCAGTCGCTGGGGGGAGTGGACTGAAGCTTTCTTT. As protein: CASRWGEWTEAFF.

The chain recombines TRBV25-1 with TRBJ1-4; D might be TRBD1 (6 bases). Trimming removed 2 bases from V and 7 bases from J, with 14 bases in between. This CDR3 comprises 15 residues. Germline V lookup: CDR1 MGHDK, CDR2 SYGVNS. The CDR3 region is CASSEVQGSGEKLFF. The CDR3 DNA reads as TGTGCCAGCAGTGAAGTTCAGGGGAGCGGTGAAAAACTGTTTTTT.

The V and J genes are TRBV5-1 and TRBJ2-5, with TRBD2 matching 10 bases. Germline CDR1 is SGHRS and CDR2 is YFSETQ. J gave up 0 bases and V 1 base, and 3 bases lay outside the gene matches. The CDR3 is 16 amino acids. The CDR3 region has the DNA TGCGCCAGCAGCTTGACTAGCGGGACGTACCAAGAGACCCAGTACTTC. Protein: CASSLTSGTYQETQYF.

This chain joins TRBV28 and TRBJ1-1; D is unclear. The CDR3 consists of 15 residues. Germline V gene data show CDR1 as MDHEN and CDR2 as SYDVKM. With 5 bases removed from V and 0 bases from J, the gap between germline ends came to 13 bases. The DNA of the CDR3 is TGTGCCAGCAGTCCCATCTCCGATTTGAACACTGAAGCTTTCTTT. Protein product: CASSPISDLNTEAFF.

This rearrangement joins TRBV18 to TRBJ1-1; 7 nucleotides align to TRBD1. CDR3 length: 14 amino acids. CDR1 is KGHSH and CDR2 is LQKENI in the germline V gene. V lost 2 bases, J lost 4 bases, and 4 bases stayed unmatched. CDR3 amino acids: CASSPETGSTEAFF. In nucleotides, the CDR3 is TGTGCCAGCTCACCAGAGACAGGGTCCACTGAAGCTTTCTTT.

The rearrangement joins TRBV19 to TRBJ1-1; TRBD1 is a possible D gene (5 bases). This CDR3 has 13 residues. Germline V gives CDR1 LNHDA, CDR2 SQIVND (reference sequence). Trimming stripped 5 bases from V and 7 bases from J, with 14 bases between. DNA for the CDR3: TGTGCCAGTAGTGCCTCGACTACAGGTGAAGCTTTCTTT. This codes for CASSASTTGEAFF.

The V and J genes are TRBV3-1 (or the pseudogene TRBV3-2) and TRBJ2-1; TRBD2 matches 8 bases. The CDR3 is 16 amino acids. The ends lost 3 bases at V and 5 bases at J; junction bases unmatched: 9. Germline V gene data show CDR1 as LGHDT and CDR2 as YNNKEL (reference sequence). CDR3 nucleotides: TGTGCCAGCAGCCAGCTTCGACTAGCGACAAACAATGAGCAGTTCTTC. Amino acids: CASSQLRLATNNEQFF.

In its sample, this clone was seen once. The CDR3 here is CASSEPMGGGYTGELFF. In nucleotides, the CDR3 is TGTGCCAGCAGCGAGCCCATGGGCGGGGGATACACCGGGGAGCTGTTTTTT. The chain employs TRBV9 and TRBJ2-2; 7 bases are shared with TRBD2. CDR1 is SGDLS, CDR2 YYNGEE, per germline. The trim removed 3 bases at V and 3 bases at J, leaving 11 bases unmatched. The CDR3 is 17 residues long.

The chain couples TRBV6-5 to TRBJ2-7, with 11 bases that match TRBD2. The CDR3 length is 13 residues. CDR1 is MNHEY, CDR2 SVGAGI, per germline. J lost 10 bases, V lost 7 bases, and 9 bases had no gene match. The CDR3 sequence is CASTGTSGTSQYF. The CDR3 nucleotides are TGTGCCAGCACCGGGACTAGCGGTACGTCTCAGTACTTC.

The rearrangement uses TRBV6-1 and TRBJ1-1, with D maybe TRBD1 (5 bases). V was clipped by 2 bases and J by 4 bases, with 8 bases between them. The CDR3 extends over 13 amino acids. The V gene's germline CDR1 is MNHNS and CDR2 SASEGT. The CDR3: CASSETRATEAFF. The DNA for the CDR3 is TGTGCCAGCAGTGAAACCAGGGCCACTGAAGCTTTCTTT.

This clone was seen more than once but under ten times. The germline gene is not matched at one end of the junction; a read error may be the cause. The chain links TRBV6-1 to TRBJ2-2; 7 bases are shared with TRBD1. Germline CDR1 reads MNHNS; CDR2 reads SASEGT. The CDR3 is made up of 15 amino acids. CDR3 bases: TGTGCCAGCAGAGAAGGGACAGATTCTACCGGGGAGCTGTTTTTT. Translated, it gives CASREGTDSTGELFF.

The genes are TRBV28 and TRBJ1-6; D gene ambiguous. This CDR3 is built from 15 residues. Trimming removed 11 bases at V and 7 bases at J, with 21 bases between. Germline V gene lookup returns CDR1 MDHEN and CDR2 SYDVKM. CDR3 sequence: CAGGRESIGNSPLHF. The CDR3 DNA reads as TGTGCCGGCGGGAGGGAATCAATTGGCAATTCACCCCTCCACTTT.

V usage is TRBV5-1 and J usage is TRBJ1-2; D gene unclear. CDR1 is SGHRS and CDR2 is YFSETQ in the germline V gene. This CDR3 is built from 14 residues. V was cut by 2 bases and J by 1 base, with 9 bases left in between. The CDR3 protein is CASSFRAVNYGYTF. As DNA, the CDR3 is TGCGCCAGCAGCTTCCGCGCCGTTAACTATGGCTACACCTTC.

The rearrangement joins TRBV5-5 to TRBJ2-5; D is unclear. This CDR3 region has 15 residues. V lost 0 bases and J 1 base, leaving 10 bases between the germline ends. The germline V gene encodes CDR1 SGHKS and CDR2 YYEKEE (reference sequence). Here the CDR3 DNA reads TGTGCCAGCAGCTTGGAGTGGGTTTTCCAAGAGACCCAGTACTTC. It translates to CASSLEWVFQETQYF.

The genes are TRBV27 and TRBJ2-3; possibly TRBD1 for D (6 bases). The CDR3 length is 13 residues. Germline V CDR1 and CDR2: MNHEY, SMNVEV (reference sequence). Deletions cut 5 bases from V and 8 bases from J, with 14 bases between. The CDR3 spells CASSPQGLGTQYF. DNA of the CDR3: TGTGCCAGCAGTCCACAGGGCCTAGGTACGCAGTATTTT.

The J gene is TRBJ2-7, the V gene TRBV7-8, with 10 bases that match TRBD1. Germline V gene data show CDR1 as SGHVS and CDR2 as FQNEAQ. After removal of 5 bases from V and 3 bases from J, the junction contained 4 bases not matched to a gene. The CDR3 covers 14 residues. The CDR3 sequence is CASSGTGAVYEQYF. The CDR3 region has the DNA TGTGCCAGCAGCGGGACAGGGGCGGTCTACGAGCAGTACTTC.

The chain links TRBV2 to TRBJ2-2; D ambiguous. Trimming shortened V by 5 bases and J by 2 bases, and 12 bases separated the two germline ends. The CDR3 is 15 residues long. CDR1 is SNHLY and CDR2 is FYNNEI in the germline V gene. The CDR3 protein is CASSMSDQNTGELFF. The CDR3 nucleotides are TGTGCCAGCAGTATGTCGGACCAAAACACCGGGGAGCTGTTTTTT.